The 3 T cell receptor beta chains listed next were all sequenced from one sample in a study of cytomegalovirus exposure and HLA in healthy donors. This PCR relied on a set of 60 Vbeta primers and 13 Jbeta primers. Libraries were prepared by immunoSEQ multiplex PCR; TCRdb keeps only in-frame clonotypes and omits some of them. The table has 150,000 to 200,000 clones, 85% to 90% seen once. The sample comprised PBMCs. These TCRs come from a woman aged 18-29 years in good health and CMV-seronegative.

This chain uses TRBV14 with TRBJ2-7; a possible D gene is TRBD2 (6 bases). Germline CDR1 is SGHDN and CDR2 is FVKESK. V was cut by 1 base and J by 6 bases, with 19 bases left in between. This CDR3 contains 16 residues. For the CDR3, the DNA is TGTGCCAGCAGCCAAGGCCTCATGGGGGGATATGGCGAGCAGTACTTC. Translated, it gives CASSQGLMGGYGEQYF.

This chain joins TRBV5-1 and TRBJ1-1; TRBD1 matches at 8 bases. The germline V gene has CDR1 SGHRS and CDR2 YFSETQ. The CDR3 is 14 amino acids. Trimming cost V 4 bases and J 2 bases; bases outside gene matches: 4. The CDR3 DNA reads TGCGCCAGCAGCAAACAGGGGGGAAACACTGAAGCTTTCTTT. This codes for CASSKQGGNTEAFF. Drawing the rest from reference TRBV5-1 and TRBJ1-1, the complete variable domain is KAGVTQTPRYLIKTRGQQVTLSCSPISGHRSVSWYQQTPGQGLQFLFEYFSETQRNKGNFPGRFSGRQFSNSRSEMNVSTLELGDSALYLCASSKQGGNTEAFFGQGTRLTVV.

The V call is TRBV6-5, the J call TRBJ2-1, with a tentative D call TRBD2 (5 bases). Trimming shortened V by 2 bases and J by 5 bases, and 16 bases separated the two germline ends. The CDR3 sequence is 16 residues long. Germline CDR1 is MNHEY and CDR2 is SVGAGI. The CDR3 reads CASSYTGGRTNNEQFF. The CDR3 nucleotides are TGTGCCAGCAGTTACACGGGCGGGCGGACCAACAATGAGCAGTTCTTC.